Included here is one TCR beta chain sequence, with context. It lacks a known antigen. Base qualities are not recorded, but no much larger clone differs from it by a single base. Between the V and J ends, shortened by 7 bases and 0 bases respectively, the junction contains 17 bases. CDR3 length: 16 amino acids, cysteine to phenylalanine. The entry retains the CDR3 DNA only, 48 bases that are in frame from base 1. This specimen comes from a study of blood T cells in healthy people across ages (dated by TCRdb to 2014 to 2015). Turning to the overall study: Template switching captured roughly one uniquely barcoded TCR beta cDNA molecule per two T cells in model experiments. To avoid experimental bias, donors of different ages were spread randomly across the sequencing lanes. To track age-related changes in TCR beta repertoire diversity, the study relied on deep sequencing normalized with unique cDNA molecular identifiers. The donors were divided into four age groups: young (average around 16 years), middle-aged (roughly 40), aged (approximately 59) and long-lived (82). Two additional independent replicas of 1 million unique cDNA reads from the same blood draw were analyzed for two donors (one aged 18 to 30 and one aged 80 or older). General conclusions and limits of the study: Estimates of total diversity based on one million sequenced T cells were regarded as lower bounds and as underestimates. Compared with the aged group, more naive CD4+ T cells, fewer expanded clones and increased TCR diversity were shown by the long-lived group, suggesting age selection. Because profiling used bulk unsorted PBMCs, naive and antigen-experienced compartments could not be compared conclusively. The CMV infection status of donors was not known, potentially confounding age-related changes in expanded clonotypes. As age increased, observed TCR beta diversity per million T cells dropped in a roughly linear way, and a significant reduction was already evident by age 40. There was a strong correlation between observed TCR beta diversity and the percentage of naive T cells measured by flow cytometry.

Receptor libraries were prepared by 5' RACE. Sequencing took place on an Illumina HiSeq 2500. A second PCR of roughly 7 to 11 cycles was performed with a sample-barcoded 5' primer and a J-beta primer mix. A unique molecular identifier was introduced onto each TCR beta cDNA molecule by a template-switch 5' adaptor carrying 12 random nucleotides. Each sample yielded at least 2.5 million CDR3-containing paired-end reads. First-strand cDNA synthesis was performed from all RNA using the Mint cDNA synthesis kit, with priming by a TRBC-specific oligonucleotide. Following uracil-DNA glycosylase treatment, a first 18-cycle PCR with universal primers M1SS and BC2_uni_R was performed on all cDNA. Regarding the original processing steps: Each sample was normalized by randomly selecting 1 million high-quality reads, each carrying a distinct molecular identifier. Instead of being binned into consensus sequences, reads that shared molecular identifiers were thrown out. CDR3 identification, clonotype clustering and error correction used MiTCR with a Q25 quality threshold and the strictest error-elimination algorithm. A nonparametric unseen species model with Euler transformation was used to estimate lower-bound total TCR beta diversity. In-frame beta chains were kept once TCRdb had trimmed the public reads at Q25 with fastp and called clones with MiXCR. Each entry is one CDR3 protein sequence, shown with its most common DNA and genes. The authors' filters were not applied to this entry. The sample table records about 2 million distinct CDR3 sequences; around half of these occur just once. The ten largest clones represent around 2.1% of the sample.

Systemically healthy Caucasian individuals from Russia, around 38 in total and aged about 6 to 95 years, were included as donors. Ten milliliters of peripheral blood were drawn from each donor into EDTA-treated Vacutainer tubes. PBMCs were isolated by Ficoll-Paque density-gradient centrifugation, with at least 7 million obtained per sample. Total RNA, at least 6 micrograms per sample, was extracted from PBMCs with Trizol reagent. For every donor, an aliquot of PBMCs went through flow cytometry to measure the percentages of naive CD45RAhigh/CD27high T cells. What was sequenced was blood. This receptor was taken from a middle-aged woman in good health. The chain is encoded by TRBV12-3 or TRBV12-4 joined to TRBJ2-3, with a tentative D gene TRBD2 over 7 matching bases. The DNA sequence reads TGTGCCAGCACTATGGGGGGGGGCCTTAGCACAGATACGCAGTATTTT. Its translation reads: CASTMGGGLSTDTQYF.